The source of this TCR beta chain is a study of blood T cell repertoires in COVID-19. This clone was detected only a few times. There are 14 residues in the CDR3. Per germline, CDR1 MDHEN and CDR2 SYDVKM. V lost 6 bases and J lost 5, with 16 bases in between. The method was immunoSEQ multiplex PCR; TCRdb's version includes in-frame clones alone and lacks a portion of them. Of roughly 250,000 clones in the sample, 70% to 85% are singletons; the top ten hold under 4.5%. The sequence derives from a middle-aged woman with active or convalescent COVID-19. The chain has TRBV28 and TRBJ1-1; perhaps TRBD1 as D (6 bases). Sequenced input: peripheral blood. The CDR3 loop is CASRGASRRTEAFF. CDR3 in DNA: TGTGCCAGCAGGGGGGCCAGCCGAAGGACTGAAGCTTTCTTT.